The T cell receptor beta chain under discussion was sequenced for a study of T cells in Graves' hyperthyroidism and ophthalmopathy. Study-wide points: In the blood, most expanded thyroid clonotypes above 0.001 appeared as well. Onset of ophthalmopathy came a median roughly 6.5 months after the model predicted it.

This clonotype was picked up many times. Its target is not known. Amplified TCR beta CDR3 regions came from RNA transcripts. During a first-round RT-PCR of the TCR CDR3, the HTBI primer set was used. TCRdb re-derived calls from the multiplex PCR reads in MiXCR, one entry per CDR3 protein. The sample contains about 350,000 distinct CDR3 sequences, 14% of which appear only once. Germline CDR1 and CDR2: MNHEY and SMNVEV (reference sequence). This CDR3 contains 12 residues. The ends were cut back, 7 bases at V and 5 bases at J, with 9 bases in the middle. Researchers defined stable Graves' hyperthyroidism as no ophthalmopathy progression within 18 months. Out of over 9 ml of fresh peripheral blood came the PBMCs.

The chain carries TRBV27 and TRBJ2-1; no clear D gene. This TCR came from a woman aged 25-40 years with Graves' hyperthyroidism. Sequenced sample: blood. The CDR3 sequence: CASTSLHNEQFF. In DNA, the CDR3 is TGTGCCAGCACCTCTCTCCACAATGAGCAGTTCTTC.